This TCR beta chain is from a study of molecular identifiers for immune sequencing clone quantification. CDR3 length equals 14 residues. Per germline, CDR1 LGHDT and CDR2 YNNKEL (reference sequence). Comments on this clonotype: A much larger clone differs by one base, so this may be a read error.

TCRdb analysed the PCR reads with MiXCR anew, one entry per CDR3 protein. The sample contains approximately 550,000 distinct CDR3 sequences, 20% to 25% of which appear only once. This chain connects TRBV3-1 to TRBJ2-1; 9 bases are shared with TRBD2. Material: naive CD8+ T cells from blood, with Jurkat cell RNA spiked in. Subset reported: FACS-sorted CD8+CD4-CCR7+CD45RA+ naive T cells. The receptor's source is a human donor in good health. Some libraries in this study had Jurkat cell RNA spiked in. CDR3 sequence: CANSSGLAYNEQFF. DNA of the CDR3: TGTGCCAACAGCTCGGGACTAGCTTACAATGAGCAGTTCTTC.